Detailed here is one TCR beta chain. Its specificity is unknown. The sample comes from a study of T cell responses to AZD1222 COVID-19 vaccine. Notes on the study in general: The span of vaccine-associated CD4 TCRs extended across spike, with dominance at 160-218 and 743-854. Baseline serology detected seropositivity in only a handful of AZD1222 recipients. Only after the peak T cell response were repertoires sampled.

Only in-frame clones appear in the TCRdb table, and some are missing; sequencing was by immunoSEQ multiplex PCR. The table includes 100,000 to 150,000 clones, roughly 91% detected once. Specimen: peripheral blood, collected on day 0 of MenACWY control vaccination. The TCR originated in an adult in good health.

The chain's CDR3 is CASSLAGGEKFF. CDR3 sequence (DNA): TGTGCCAGCAGCTTAGCGGGAGGGGAGAAGTTCTTC. The gene calls are TRBV5-4 and TRBJ2-1, with 10 bases that match TRBD2. Per germline, CDR1 SGHNT and CDR2 YYREEE (reference sequence). The CDR3 has 12 residues. With V trimmed by 2 bases and J by 14 bases, 4 bases remained unmatched.